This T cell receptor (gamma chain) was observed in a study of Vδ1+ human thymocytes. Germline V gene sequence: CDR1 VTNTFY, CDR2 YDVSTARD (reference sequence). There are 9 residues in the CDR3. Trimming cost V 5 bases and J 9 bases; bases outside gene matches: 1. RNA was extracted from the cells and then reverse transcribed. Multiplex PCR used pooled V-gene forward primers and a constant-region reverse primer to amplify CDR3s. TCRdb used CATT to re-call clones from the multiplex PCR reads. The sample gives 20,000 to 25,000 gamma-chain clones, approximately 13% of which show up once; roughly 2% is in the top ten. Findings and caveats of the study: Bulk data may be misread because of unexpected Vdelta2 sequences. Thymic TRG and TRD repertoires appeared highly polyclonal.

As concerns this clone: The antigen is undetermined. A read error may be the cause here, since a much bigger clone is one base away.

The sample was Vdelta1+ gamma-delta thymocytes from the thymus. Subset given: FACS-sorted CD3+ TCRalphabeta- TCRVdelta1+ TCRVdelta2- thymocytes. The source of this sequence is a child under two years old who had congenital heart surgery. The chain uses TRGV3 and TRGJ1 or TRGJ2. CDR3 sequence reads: CATWGKKLF. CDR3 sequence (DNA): TGTGCCACCTGGGGTAAGAAACTCTTT.